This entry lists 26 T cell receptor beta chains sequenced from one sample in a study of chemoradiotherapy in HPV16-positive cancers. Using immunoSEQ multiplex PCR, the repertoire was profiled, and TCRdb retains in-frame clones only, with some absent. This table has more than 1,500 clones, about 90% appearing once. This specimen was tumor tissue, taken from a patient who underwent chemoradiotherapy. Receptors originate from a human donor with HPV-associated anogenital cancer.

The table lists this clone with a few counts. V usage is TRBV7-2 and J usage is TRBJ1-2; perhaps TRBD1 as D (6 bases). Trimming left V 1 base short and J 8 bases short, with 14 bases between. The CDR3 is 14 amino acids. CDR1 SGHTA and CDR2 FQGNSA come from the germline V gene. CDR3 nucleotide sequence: TGTGCCAGCAGCTTAGGTGCGGGGGCCGGGGGCTACACCTTC. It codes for CASSLGAGAGGYTF.

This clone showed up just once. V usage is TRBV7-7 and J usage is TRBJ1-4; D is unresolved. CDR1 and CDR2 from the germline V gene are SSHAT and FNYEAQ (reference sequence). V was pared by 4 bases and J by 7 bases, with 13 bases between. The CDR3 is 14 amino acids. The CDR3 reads CASSSVSVPEKLFF. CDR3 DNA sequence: TGTGCCAGCAGCTCCGTCTCGGTCCCTGAAAAACTGTTTTTT. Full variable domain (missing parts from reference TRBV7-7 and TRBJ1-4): GAGVSQSPRYKVTKRGQDVTLRCDPISSHATLYWYQQALGQGPEFLTYFNYEAQPDKSGLPSDRFSAERPEGSISTLTIQRTEQRDSAMYRCASSSVSVPEKLFFGSGTQLSVL.

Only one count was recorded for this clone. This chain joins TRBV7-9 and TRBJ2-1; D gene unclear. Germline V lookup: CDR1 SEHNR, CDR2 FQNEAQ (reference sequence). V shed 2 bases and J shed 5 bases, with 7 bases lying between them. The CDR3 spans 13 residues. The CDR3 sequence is CASSLLTDNEQFF. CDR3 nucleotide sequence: TGTGCCAGCAGCTTACTTACAGACAATGAGCAGTTCTTC.

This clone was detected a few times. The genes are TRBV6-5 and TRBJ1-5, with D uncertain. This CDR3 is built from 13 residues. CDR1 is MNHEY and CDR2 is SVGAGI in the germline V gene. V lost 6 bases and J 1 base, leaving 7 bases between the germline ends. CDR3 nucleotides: TGTGCCAGCAGCCCCGGGAGCAATCAGCCCCAGCATTTT. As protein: CASSPGSNQPQHF.

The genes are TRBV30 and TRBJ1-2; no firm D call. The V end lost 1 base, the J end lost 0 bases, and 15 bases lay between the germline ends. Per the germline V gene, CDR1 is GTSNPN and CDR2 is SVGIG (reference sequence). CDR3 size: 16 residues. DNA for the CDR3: TGTGCCTGGAGTGGGAGCGCGTCCCAACCTAACTATGGCTACACCTTC. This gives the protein CAWSGSASQPNYGYTF.

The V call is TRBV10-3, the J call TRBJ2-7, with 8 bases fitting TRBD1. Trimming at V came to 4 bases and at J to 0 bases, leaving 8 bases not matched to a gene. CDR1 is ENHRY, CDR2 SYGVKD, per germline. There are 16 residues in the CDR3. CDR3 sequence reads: CAISGVPGQDSYEQYF. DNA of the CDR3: TGTGCCATCAGTGGGGTCCCGGGACAGGACTCCTACGAGCAGTACTTC.

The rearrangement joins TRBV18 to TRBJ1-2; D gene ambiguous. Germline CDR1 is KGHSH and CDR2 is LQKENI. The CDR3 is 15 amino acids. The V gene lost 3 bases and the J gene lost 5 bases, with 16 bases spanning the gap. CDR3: CASSPSPDVRYGYTF. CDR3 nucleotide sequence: TGTGCCAGCTCACCCTCCCCGGACGTACGGTATGGCTACACCTTC.

CDR3 nucleotide sequence: TGCAGCGTTGAAGGGGGCCCGGAGACCCAGTACTTC. This sequence encodes CSVEGGPETQYF. The chain recombines TRBV29-1 with TRBJ2-5; tentatively, D is TRBD1 (5 bases). CDR3 length equals 12 residues. The germline V and J ends were trimmed by 1 base and 5 bases, with 8 bases remaining between them. CDR1 is SQVTM and CDR2 is ANQGSEA in the germline V gene.

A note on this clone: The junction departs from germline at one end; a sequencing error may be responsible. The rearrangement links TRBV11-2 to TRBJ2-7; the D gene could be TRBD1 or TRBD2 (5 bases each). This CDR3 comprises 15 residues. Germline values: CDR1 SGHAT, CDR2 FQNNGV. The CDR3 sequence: CASRLGLGEPYEQYF. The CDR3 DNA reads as TGTGCCAGCAGATTAGGACTGGGGGAGCCCTACGAGCAGTACTTC.

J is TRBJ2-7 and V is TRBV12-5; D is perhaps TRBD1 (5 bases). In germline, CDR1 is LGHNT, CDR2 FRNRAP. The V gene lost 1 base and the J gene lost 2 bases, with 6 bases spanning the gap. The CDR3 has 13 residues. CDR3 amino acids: CASGLGGPYEQYF. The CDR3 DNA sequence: TGTGCTAGTGGTTTGGGGGGCCCCTACGAGCAGTACTTC.

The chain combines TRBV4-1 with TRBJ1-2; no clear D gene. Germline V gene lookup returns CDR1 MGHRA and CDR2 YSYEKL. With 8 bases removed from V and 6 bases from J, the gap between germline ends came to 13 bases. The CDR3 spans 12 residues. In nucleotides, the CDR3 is TGCGCCAGCTCGAGCCAGATAGATGGCTACACCTTC. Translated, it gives CASSSQIDGYTF.

The CDR3 sequence: CAWSRPRTGASTDTQYF. In nucleotides, the CDR3 is TGTGCCTGGAGTCGACCACGGACAGGGGCTAGCACAGATACGCAGTATTTT. The V call is TRBV30, the J call TRBJ2-3, with 9 bases that match TRBD1. CDR1 and CDR2 (germline): GTSNPN, SVGIG (reference sequence). J lost 0 bases, V lost 2 bases, and 9 bases had no gene match. The CDR3 length is 17 residues.

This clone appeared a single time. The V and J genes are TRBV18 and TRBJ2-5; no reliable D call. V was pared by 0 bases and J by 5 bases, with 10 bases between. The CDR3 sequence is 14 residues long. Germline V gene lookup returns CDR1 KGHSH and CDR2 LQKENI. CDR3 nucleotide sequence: TGTGCCAGCTCACCACCTGGCGAGAGGGAGACCCAGTACTTC. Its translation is CASSPPGERETQYF.

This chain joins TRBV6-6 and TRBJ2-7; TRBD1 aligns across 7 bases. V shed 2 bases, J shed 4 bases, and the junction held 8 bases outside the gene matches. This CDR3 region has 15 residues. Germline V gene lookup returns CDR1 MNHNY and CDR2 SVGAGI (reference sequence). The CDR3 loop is CASSYPDRAVYEQYF. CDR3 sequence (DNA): TGTGCCAGCAGTTACCCTGACAGGGCGGTATACGAGCAGTACTTC.

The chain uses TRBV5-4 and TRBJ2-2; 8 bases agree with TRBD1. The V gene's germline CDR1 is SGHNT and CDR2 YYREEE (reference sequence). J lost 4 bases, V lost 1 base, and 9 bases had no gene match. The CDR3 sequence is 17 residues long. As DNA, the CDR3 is TGTGCCAGCAGCTTGTATCGTGGGGACAGGCGCACCGGGGAGCTGTTTTTT. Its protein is CASSLYRGDRRTGELFF.

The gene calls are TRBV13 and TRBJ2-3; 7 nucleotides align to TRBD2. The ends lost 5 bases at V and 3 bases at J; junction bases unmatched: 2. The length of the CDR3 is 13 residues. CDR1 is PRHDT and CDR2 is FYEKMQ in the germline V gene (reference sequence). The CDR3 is CASSILATDTQYF. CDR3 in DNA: TGTGCCAGCAGCATACTAGCGACAGATACGCAGTATTTT.

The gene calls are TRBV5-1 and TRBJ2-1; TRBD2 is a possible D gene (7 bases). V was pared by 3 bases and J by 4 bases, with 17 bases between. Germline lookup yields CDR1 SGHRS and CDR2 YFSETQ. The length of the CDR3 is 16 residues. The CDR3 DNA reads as TGCGCCAGCAGCTATGGACGGGGGGCCCCGTACAATGAGCAGTTCTTC. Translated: CASSYGRGAPYNEQFF.

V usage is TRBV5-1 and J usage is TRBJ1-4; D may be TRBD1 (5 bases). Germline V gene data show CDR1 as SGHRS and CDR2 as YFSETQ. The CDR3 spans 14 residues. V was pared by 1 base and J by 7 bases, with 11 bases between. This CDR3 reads CASSLSRAGEKLFF. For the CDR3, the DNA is TGCGCCAGCAGCTTGTCCAGGGCCGGTGAAAAACTGTTTTTT.

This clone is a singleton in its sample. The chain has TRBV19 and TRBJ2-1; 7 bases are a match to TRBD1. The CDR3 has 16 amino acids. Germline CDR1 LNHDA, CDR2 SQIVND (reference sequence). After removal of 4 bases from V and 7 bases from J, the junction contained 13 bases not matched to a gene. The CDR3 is CASSTFRTGGGNEQFF. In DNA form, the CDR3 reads TGTGCCAGTAGTACATTCCGGACAGGCGGCGGGAATGAGCAGTTCTTC.

The CDR3 coding sequence is TGTGCCAGTAGTGTCGGGGTAATAGACTACACCTTC. Translated: CASSVGVIDYTF. The J gene is TRBJ1-2, the V gene TRBV19; D not resolved. Trimming took off 5 bases at V and 10 bases at J, with 14 bases between the two ends. CDR3 length equals 12 residues. Per the germline V gene, CDR1 is LNHDA and CDR2 is SQIVND (reference sequence).

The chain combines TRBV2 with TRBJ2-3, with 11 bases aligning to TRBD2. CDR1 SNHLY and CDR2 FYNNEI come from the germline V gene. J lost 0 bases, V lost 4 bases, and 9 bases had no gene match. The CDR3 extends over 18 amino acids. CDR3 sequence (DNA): TGTGCCAGCAGTGCCCGCCTAGCGGGGGGACCCAGCACAGATACGCAGTATTTT. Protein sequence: CASSARLAGGPSTDTQYF. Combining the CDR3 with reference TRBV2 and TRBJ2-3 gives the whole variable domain EPEVTQTPSHQVTQMGQEVILRCVPISNHLYFYWYRQILGQKVEFLVSFYNNEISEKSEIFDDQFSVERPDGSNFTLKIRSTKLEDSAMYFCASSARLAGGPSTDTQYFGPGTRLTVL.

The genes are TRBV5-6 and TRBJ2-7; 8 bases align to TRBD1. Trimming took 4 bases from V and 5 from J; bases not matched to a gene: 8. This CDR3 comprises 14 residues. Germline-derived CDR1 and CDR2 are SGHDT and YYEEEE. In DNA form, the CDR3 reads TGTGCCAGCAGCACACAGGGGGTTGTCGACGAGCAGTACTTC. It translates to CASSTQGVVDEQYF.

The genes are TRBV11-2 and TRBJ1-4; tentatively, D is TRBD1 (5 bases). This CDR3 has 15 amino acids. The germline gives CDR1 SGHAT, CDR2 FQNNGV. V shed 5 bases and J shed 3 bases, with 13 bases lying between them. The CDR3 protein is CASSHSPGSNEKLFF. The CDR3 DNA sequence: TGTGCCAGCAGCCATTCCCCAGGGTCTAATGAAAAACTGTTTTTT.

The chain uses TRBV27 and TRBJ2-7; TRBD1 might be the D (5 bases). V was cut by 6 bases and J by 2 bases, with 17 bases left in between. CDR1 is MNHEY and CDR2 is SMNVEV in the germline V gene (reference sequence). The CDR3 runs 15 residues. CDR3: CASRPPGRAPYEQYF. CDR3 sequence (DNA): TGTGCCAGCAGGCCGCCGGGCAGGGCCCCCTACGAGCAGTACTTC.

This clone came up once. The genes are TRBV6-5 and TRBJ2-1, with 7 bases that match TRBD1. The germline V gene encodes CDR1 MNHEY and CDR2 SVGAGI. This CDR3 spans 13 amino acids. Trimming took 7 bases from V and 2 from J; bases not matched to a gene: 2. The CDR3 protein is CASTQGPYNEQFF. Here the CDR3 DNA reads TGTGCCAGCACACAGGGGCCCTACAATGAGCAGTTCTTC.

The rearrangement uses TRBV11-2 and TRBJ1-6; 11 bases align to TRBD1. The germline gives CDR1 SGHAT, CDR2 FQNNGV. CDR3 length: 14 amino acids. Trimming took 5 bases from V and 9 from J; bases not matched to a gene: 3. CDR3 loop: CASSGQGAGSPLHF. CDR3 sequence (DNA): TGTGCCAGCAGCGGACAGGGGGCAGGTTCACCCCTCCACTTT.